Below are 31 T cell receptor beta chains sequenced from a single sample in a study of CD4+ T cells in melanoma. Some clones are missing from TCRdb's copy, which holds only in-frame ones; the method was immunoSEQ multiplex PCR. The specimen's table records 64 clones. Sequenced: cells sorted by PD-1 expression. All receptors come from a human donor with melanoma.

The chain uses TRBV7-8 and TRBJ2-1; 9 nucleotides match TRBD1. Germline assignment: CDR1 SGHVS and CDR2 FQNEAQ. With 1 base clipped from V and 6 bases from J, the junction kept 7 bases outside the gene matches. CDR3 length: 16 residues. CDR3 in DNA: TGTGCCAGCAGCTTAGTGTCCGGGACAGGGTTCAATGAGCAGTTCTTC. It encodes CASSLVSGTGFNEQFF.

In this sample, this clone is hyperexpanded. The chain is built from TRBV27 and TRBJ1-2; 12 bases are a match to TRBD1. Germline assignment: CDR1 MNHEY and CDR2 SMNVEV (reference sequence). CDR3 length equals 16 residues. V shed 3 bases and J 8 bases; nucleotides not matched to a gene: 10. CDR3 sequence reads: CASSLTRDRGLTGYTF. CDR3 sequence (DNA): TGTGCCAGCAGTTTGACCCGGGACAGGGGGCTAACAGGCTACACCTTC.

The chain employs TRBV15 and TRBJ2-1; perhaps TRBD1 as D (6 bases). This CDR3 contains 16 residues. In germline, CDR1 is LNHNV, CDR2 YYDKDF (reference sequence). V gave up 0 bases and J gave up 9 bases, with 18 bases separating them. The chain's CDR3 is CATSRDLGAEISEQFF. For the CDR3, the DNA is TGTGCCACCAGCAGAGATTTGGGGGCGGAAATTAGTGAGCAGTTCTTC. The entire variable domain, with the rest obtained from reference TRBV15 and TRBJ2-1, is as follows: DAMVIQNPRYQVTQFGKPVTLSCSQTLNHNVMYWYQQKSSQAPKLLFHYYDKDFNNEADTPDNFQSRRPNTSFCFLDIRSPGLGDTAMYLCATSRDLGAEISEQFFGPGTRLTVL.

The rearrangement joins TRBV18 to TRBJ2-5; D unresolved. Judging by the DNA end, TRBJ2-7 fits better; the J call may be wrong. Germline lookup yields CDR1 KGHSH and CDR2 LQKENI. The CDR3 is made up of 13 amino acids. CDR3 DNA sequence: TGTGCCAGCTCACCACCCGGATTTTACGAGCAGTACTTC. This gives the protein CASSPPGFYEQYF.

This clone is labeled as hyperexpanded. For the CDR3, the DNA is TGCAGCGCCTACACGGCAGGTCCCTCCTACGAGCAGTACTTC. Residues: CSAYTAGPSYEQYF. The chain is built from TRBV29-1 and TRBJ2-7; D not resolved. This CDR3 contains 14 residues. Per the germline V gene, CDR1 is SQVTM and CDR2 is ANQGSEA. V gave up 7 bases and J gave up 0 bases, with 16 bases separating them.

The genes are TRBV5-4 and TRBJ2-5; D unresolved. The CDR3 extends over 13 amino acids. Germline CDR1 and CDR2: SGHNT and YYREEE (reference sequence). V gave up 0 bases and J gave up 5 bases, with 8 bases separating them. In nucleotides, the CDR3 is TGTGCCAGCAGCTTGGGGGTTTCGGAGACCCAGTACTTC. Translating it yields CASSLGVSETQYF. Variable domain in full (rest from reference TRBV5-4 and TRBJ2-5): ETGVTQSPTHLIKTRGQQVTLRCSSQSGHNTVSWYQQALGQGPQFIFQYYREEENGRGNFPPRFSGLQFPNYSSELNVNALELDDSALYLCASSLGVSETQYFGPGTRLLVL.

The chain recombines TRBV12-5 with TRBJ1-2; 7 nucleotides match TRBD1. This CDR3 has 13 residues. The germline V gene encodes CDR1 LGHNT and CDR2 FRNRAP. After removal of 4 bases from V and 3 bases from J, the junction contained 2 bases not matched to a gene. The DNA of the CDR3 is TGTGCTAGTGGTTCGACAGGGTACTATGGCTACACCTTC. Translated, it gives CASGSTGYYGYTF.

V and J are TRBV7-2 and TRBJ2-2; no clear D. The CDR3 has 17 residues. Germline V lookup: CDR1 SGHTA, CDR2 FQGNSA. Between the trimmed V and J ends, which lost 6 bases and 2 bases, there was a span of 19 bases. The CDR3 nucleotides are TGTGCCAGCAGTAACAGTCTGGGTGGAACCAACACCGGGGAGCTGTTTTTT. Translating it yields CASSNSLGGTNTGELFF.

Notes on this clone: Germline is not matched at one junction end, which may reflect a read error. The rearrangement links TRBV7-8 to TRBJ2-1; 9 bases fit TRBD1. CDR3 length equals 16 residues. Germline V gene data show CDR1 as SGHVS and CDR2 as FQNEAQ. The CDR3 reads CASSLVSGTGFNGQFF. CDR3 in DNA: TGTGCCAGCAGCTTAGTGTCCGGGACAGGGTTCAATGGGCAGTTCTTC.

The chain has TRBV11-2 and TRBJ2-7; tentatively, D is TRBD1 (5 bases). Germline CDR1 SGHAT, CDR2 FQNNGV. Trimming took 0 bases from V and 4 from J, leaving 10 bases between them. The CDR3 has 14 amino acids. CDR3 nucleotide sequence: TGTGCCAGCAGCTTAGATCCTCAGGGTTACGAGCAGTACTTC. Encoded protein: CASSLDPQGYEQYF. Filled out from reference TRBV11-2 and TRBJ2-7, the complete variable domain reads EAGVAQSPRYKIIEKRQSVAFWCNPISGHATLYWYQQILGQGPKLLIQFQNNGVVDDSQLPKDRFSAERLKGVDSTLKIQPAKLEDSAVYLCASSLDPQGYEQYFGPGTRLTVT.

This CDR3 is CASSPLQRGYNEQFF. CDR3 DNA sequence: TGTGCCAGCTCACCGTTACAGCGGGGGTACAATGAGCAGTTCTTC. V usage is TRBV18 and J usage is TRBJ2-1; 8 positions agree with TRBD2. The V gene's germline CDR1 is KGHSH and CDR2 LQKENI. The length of the CDR3 is 15 residues. J was trimmed by 4 bases and V by 3 bases; bases with no gene match: 5.

CDR3: CASSDTGRNQPQHF. DNA of the CDR3: TGCGCCAGCAGCGATACAGGGAGAAATCAGCCCCAGCATTTT. V usage is TRBV4-1 and J usage is TRBJ1-5, with TRBD1 as a possible D gene (6 bases). The germline CDR1 and CDR2 sequences are MGHRA and YSYEKL. The CDR3 sequence is 14 residues long. Trimming shortened V by 5 bases and J by 4 bases, and 12 bases separated the two germline ends.

The V call is TRBV6-5, the J call TRBJ1-2; D is possibly TRBD1 (6 bases). Per the germline V gene, CDR1 is MNHEY and CDR2 is SVGAGI. The CDR3 spans 15 residues. Trimming stripped 2 bases from V and 3 bases from J, with 13 bases between. CDR3 sequence (DNA): TGTGCCAGCAGTTACGATGGGGGCGTAGACTATGGCTACACCTTC. This gives the protein CASSYDGGVDYGYTF.

This clone was recorded once. The V call is TRBV19, the J call TRBJ1-1; D unclear. This CDR3 is 12 amino acids long. The germline gives CDR1 LNHDA, CDR2 SQIVND (reference sequence). The V end lost 8 bases, the J end lost 5 bases, and 12 bases lay between the germline ends. As DNA, the CDR3 is TGTGCCAGTCGAGACTATGGAACTGAAGCTTTCTTT. The encoded protein is CASRDYGTEAFF.

The rearrangement joins TRBV11-2 to TRBJ2-7, with 10 bases fitting TRBD2. This CDR3 comprises 16 residues. Germline V gives CDR1 SGHAT, CDR2 FQNNGV. Germline trimming cut 0 bases from V and 3 bases from J; bases unmatched to any gene: 5. CDR3 sequence reads: CASSLEVLAGVYEQYF. In DNA, the CDR3 is TGTGCCAGCAGCTTAGAGGTCCTAGCGGGAGTCTACGAGCAGTACTTC.

The chain is built from TRBV9 and TRBJ2-7; 10 bases map to TRBD2. The germline V gene has CDR1 SGDLS and CDR2 YYNGEE. The CDR3 runs to 15 residues. V was pared by 2 bases and J by 2 bases, with 4 bases of the junction left unmatched. The CDR3 here is CASSVGLAEAYEQYF. DNA for the CDR3: TGTGCCAGCAGCGTCGGACTAGCGGAGGCCTACGAGCAGTACTTC.

The gene calls are TRBV23-1 and TRBJ2-7, with a possible D match to TRBD1 (5 bases). TRBV23-1 is filed as an ORF, its function uncertain. Trimming stripped 3 bases from V and 2 bases from J, with 20 bases between. This CDR3 region has 17 residues. This CDR3 reads CASSHQLDTIVPYEQYF. The CDR3 coding sequence is TGCGCCAGCAGTCACCAACTGGACACAATAGTACCCTACGAGCAGTACTTC.

The gene calls are TRBV28 and TRBJ2-6; possibly TRBD1 or TRBD2 for D (5 bases each). V dropped 7 bases and J dropped 4 bases, with 20 bases sitting between them. The CDR3 contains 17 residues. CDR1 and CDR2 from the germline V gene are MDHEN and SYDVKM. As DNA, the CDR3 is TGTGCCAGCATGTCCCCTGGTGGGGGTACCGGGGCCAACGTCCTGACTTTC. Translated: CASMSPGGGTGANVLTF.

The chain is built from TRBV11-3 and TRBJ2-1, with TRBD2 matching 10 bases. CDR3 length: 14 amino acids. CDR1 SGHNT and CDR2 YENEEA come from the germline V gene. The trim removed 4 bases at V and 4 bases at J, leaving 1 base unmatched. The CDR3 spells CASSSGLAYNEQFF. The CDR3 nucleotides are TGTGCCAGCAGCTCGGGACTAGCGTACAATGAGCAGTTCTTC.

The chain joins TRBV6-6 to TRBJ2-7, with a possible D match to TRBD2 (6 bases). The CDR3 covers 14 residues. Deletions cut 2 bases from V and 3 bases from J, with 11 bases between. Germline CDR1 MNHNY, CDR2 SVGAGI (reference sequence). The CDR3 here is CASSYPSADYEQYF. In DNA form, the CDR3 reads TGTGCCAGCAGTTACCCTAGCGCAGACTACGAGCAGTACTTC.

This clone was recorded a few times. The chain's CDR3 is CASRTTGPQETQYF. For the CDR3, the DNA is TGTGCCAGCAGAACGACAGGGCCCCAAGAGACCCAGTACTTC. The chain links TRBV7-9 to TRBJ2-5, with TRBD1 matching over 7 bases. V shed 6 bases, J shed 1 base, and the junction held 5 bases outside the gene matches. CDR3 size: 14 residues. Germline loops: CDR1 SEHNR, CDR2 FQNEAQ (reference sequence). The entire variable domain, with the rest obtained from reference TRBV7-9 and TRBJ2-5, is as follows: DTGVSQNPRHKITKRGQNVTFRCDPISEHNRLYWYRQTLGQGPEFLTYFQNEAQLEKSRLLSDRFSAERPKGSFSTLEIQRTEQGDSAMYLCASRTTGPQETQYFGPGTRLLVL.

This chain joins TRBV5-1 and TRBJ2-3, with D tentatively TRBD1 (5 bases). Trimming removed 4 bases from V and 2 bases from J, with 11 bases in between. The CDR3 runs to 14 residues. Germline-derived CDR1 and CDR2 are SGHRS and YFSETQ. Written as DNA, the CDR3 is TGCGCCAGCAGCCAGGACATTTTCACAGATACGCAGTATTTT. It encodes CASSQDIFTDTQYF. The full variable domain, its missing parts supplied by reference TRBV5-1 and TRBJ2-3, is KAGVTQTPRYLIKTRGQQVTLSCSPISGHRSVSWYQQTPGQGLQFLFEYFSETQRNKGNFPGRFSGRQFSNSRSEMNVSTLELGDSALYLCASSQDIFTDTQYFGPGTRLTVL.

V is TRBV27 and J is TRBJ2-5; D uncertain. V lost 5 bases to trimming and J lost 5 bases, with 18 bases between them. CDR1 MNHEY and CDR2 SMNVEV come from the germline V gene (reference sequence). The CDR3 contains 15 residues. The CDR3 DNA reads as TGTGCCAGCAGTCGAGCAGGATCTATTTTTGAGACCCAGTACTTC. It codes for CASSRAGSIFETQYF.

The chain has TRBV7-6 and TRBJ2-5; D is tentatively TRBD1 or TRBD2 (7 bases each). Looked up from germline, CDR1 is SGHVS and CDR2 is FNYEAQ. Trimming took 5 bases from V and 5 from J, leaving 21 bases between them. CDR3 length: 16 amino acids. Here the CDR3 reads CASSLIPGGGLETQYF. Here the CDR3 DNA reads TGTGCCAGCAGCCTCATACCAGGGGGGGGGTTGGAGACCCAGTACTTC.

This chain joins TRBV2 and TRBJ1-2, with D perhaps matching TRBD1 (5 bases). Germline values: CDR1 SNHLY, CDR2 FYNNEI. The V and J ends lost 4 bases and 5 bases respectively, with 11 bases between them. The CDR3 is 13 amino acids. The CDR3 sequence: CASSVQAQYGYTF. The CDR3 region has the DNA TGTGCCAGCAGTGTACAGGCTCAATATGGCTACACCTTC.

There are a few counts of this clone. Here the CDR3 reads CASSPSYGTGVDGYTF. The DNA for the CDR3 is TGTGCCAGCAGCCCCTCGTACGGGACAGGGGTGGATGGCTACACCTTC. The genes are TRBV5-4 and TRBJ1-2, with 10 bases matching TRBD1. The germline gives CDR1 SGHNT, CDR2 YYREEE (reference sequence). This CDR3 has 16 residues. V trimming: 4 bases; J trimming: 6 bases; junction bases outside the gene matches: 12. The full variable domain, its missing parts supplied by reference TRBV5-4 and TRBJ1-2, is ETGVTQSPTHLIKTRGQQVTLRCSSQSGHNTVSWYQQALGQGPQFIFQYYREEENGRGNFPPRFSGLQFPNYSSELNVNALELDDSALYLCASSPSYGTGVDGYTFGSGTRLTVV.

This chain links TRBV28 with TRBJ2-1; 7 bases agree with TRBD2. V lost 7 bases to trimming and J lost 3 bases; unmatched junction nucleotides: 6. This CDR3 has 14 amino acids. Germline V CDR1 and CDR2: MDHEN, SYDVKM. The CDR3 sequence is CASTGRESYNEQFF. The CDR3 DNA reads TGTGCCAGCACGGGGCGGGAGAGCTACAATGAGCAGTTCTTC. The whole variable domain, remainder taken from reference TRBV28 and TRBJ2-1, is DVKVTQSSRYLVKRTGEKVFLECVQDMDHENMFWYRQDPGLGLRLIYFSYDVKMKEKGDIPEGYSVSREKKERFSLILESASTNQTSMYLCASTGRESYNEQFFGPGTRLTVL.

The chain has TRBV28 and TRBJ2-7; 10 nucleotides line up with TRBD2. The trim removed 5 bases at V and 2 bases at J, leaving 6 bases unmatched. Per the germline V gene, CDR1 is MDHEN and CDR2 is SYDVKM. The CDR3 is made up of 15 amino acids. CDR3 region: CASSLWTSGTYEQYF. The CDR3 nucleotides are TGTGCCAGCAGTCTTTGGACTAGCGGAACCTACGAGCAGTACTTC. Filled out from reference TRBV28 and TRBJ2-7, the complete variable domain reads DVKVTQSSRYLVKRTGEKVFLECVQDMDHENMFWYRQDPGLGLRLIYFSYDVKMKEKGDIPEGYSVSREKKERFSLILESASTNQTSMYLCASSLWTSGTYEQYFGPGTRLTVT.

A few counts support this clone. The rearrangement joins TRBV19 to TRBJ1-6; no firm D call. The CDR3 has 12 residues. Germline loops: CDR1 LNHDA, CDR2 SQIVND (reference sequence). V was cut by 3 bases and J by 5 bases, with 2 bases left in between. The CDR3 DNA reads TGTGCCAGTAGTATCCATAATTCACCCCTCCACTTT. Translating gives CASSIHNSPLHF.

The genes are TRBV4-2 and TRBJ2-2, with 10 bases that match TRBD2. Germline loops: CDR1 LGHNA, CDR2 YNFKEQ. The CDR3 is 18 amino acids. V dropped 1 base and J dropped 0; count of bases not matched to a gene: 5. For the CDR3, the DNA is TGTGCCAGCAGCCAAGCGTTGCTAGCGGGGGCGAACACCGGGGAGCTGTTTTTT. Encoded protein: CASSQALLAGANTGELFF.

The chain is built from TRBV6-1 and TRBJ2-6; no reliable D call. The CDR3 spans 18 residues. The V gene lost 3 bases and the J gene lost 16 bases, with 31 bases spanning the gap. Looked up from germline, CDR1 is MNHNS and CDR2 is SASEGT. The CDR3 DNA sequence: TGTGCCAGCAGTGATTGTAGGGAATTAACAAAGTCGGGCCAACGTCTGACTTTC. Amino acid sequence: CASSDCRELTKSGQRLTF.